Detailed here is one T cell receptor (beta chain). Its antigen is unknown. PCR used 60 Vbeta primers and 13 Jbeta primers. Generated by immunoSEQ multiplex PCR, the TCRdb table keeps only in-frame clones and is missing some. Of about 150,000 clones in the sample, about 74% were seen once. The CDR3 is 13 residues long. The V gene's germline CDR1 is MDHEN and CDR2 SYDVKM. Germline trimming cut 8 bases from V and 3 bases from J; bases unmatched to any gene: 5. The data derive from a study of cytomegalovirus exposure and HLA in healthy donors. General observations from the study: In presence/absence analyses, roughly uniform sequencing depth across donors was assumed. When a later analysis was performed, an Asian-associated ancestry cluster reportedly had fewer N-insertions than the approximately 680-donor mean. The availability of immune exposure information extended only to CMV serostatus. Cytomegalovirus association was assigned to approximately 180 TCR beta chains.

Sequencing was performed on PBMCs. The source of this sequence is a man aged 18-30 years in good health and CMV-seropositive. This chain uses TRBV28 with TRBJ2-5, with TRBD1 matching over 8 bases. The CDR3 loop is CASLDRAKETQYF. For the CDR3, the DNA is TGTGCCAGCCTGGACAGGGCAAAAGAGACCCAGTACTTC.